This T cell receptor beta chain was recovered during a study of T cells in Graves' hyperthyroidism and ophthalmopathy. Study details: Prior to any treatment, at the point of initial diagnosis, peripheral blood was collected. Study conclusions and caveats: Blood also contained most expanded thyroid clonotypes above 0.001. It was a median around 6 months before onset that the model predicted ophthalmopathy.

Using RNA transcripts as the source, TCR beta CDR3 regions were amplified. The TCR CDR3 was amplified in a first-round RT-PCR using the HTBI primer set. TCRdb itself ran the multiplex PCR reads through MiXCR, one entry per CDR3 protein. The sample has about 96,000 distinct CDR3 sequences, roughly 49% seen once; the top ten hold roughly 26%. CDR3 length: 13 amino acids. CDR1 and CDR2 from the germline V gene are LNHDA and SQIVND (reference sequence). With 6 bases removed from V and 0 bases from J, the gap between germline ends came to 6 bases. Fresh peripheral blood, around 10 ml of it, supplied the PBMCs. The table lists this clonotype with many counts. Its antigen remains unknown.

The sequence was obtained from a woman aged 40 to 50 with Graves' hyperthyroidism. This chain uses TRBV19 with TRBJ1-3; D gene uncertain. The sample was blood. The CDR3 here is CASSPVSGNTIYF. DNA for the CDR3: TGTGCCAGTAGCCCGGTCTCTGGAAACACCATATATTTT.